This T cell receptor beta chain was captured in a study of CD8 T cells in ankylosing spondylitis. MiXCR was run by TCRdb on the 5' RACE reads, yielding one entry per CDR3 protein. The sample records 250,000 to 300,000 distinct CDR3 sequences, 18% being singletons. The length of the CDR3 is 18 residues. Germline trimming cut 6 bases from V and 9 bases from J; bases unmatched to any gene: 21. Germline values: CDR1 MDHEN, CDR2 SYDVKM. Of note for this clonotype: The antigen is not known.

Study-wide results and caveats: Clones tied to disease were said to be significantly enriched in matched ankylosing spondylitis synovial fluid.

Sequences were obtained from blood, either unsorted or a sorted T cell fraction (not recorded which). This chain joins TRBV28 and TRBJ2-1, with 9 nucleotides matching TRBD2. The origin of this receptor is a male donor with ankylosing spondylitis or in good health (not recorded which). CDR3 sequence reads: CASRGQGGAGGMLVEQFF. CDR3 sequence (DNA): TGTGCCAGCAGGGGCCAAGGTGGAGCGGGAGGCATGTTGGTTGAGCAGTTCTTC.